What follows is one TCR beta chain and its context. Its antigen is currently unknown. Naive CD8 cells lacked CD45RO, underwent positive selection for CCR7 and left out terminally differentiated effector memory CD45RA+ cells. V gave up 0 bases and J gave up 3 bases, with 15 bases separating them. The germline V gene encodes CDR1 LNHNV and CDR2 YYDKDF (reference sequence). The CDR3 sequence is 16 residues long. Some clones are missing from TCRdb's copy, which holds only in-frame ones; the method was immunoSEQ multiplex PCR. The sample holds fewer than 1 million clones, about 97% seen once. This record comes from a study of shared clonotypes between healthy human individuals. Study-wide results and limits: On the whole, naive subsets had larger estimated richness than memory subsets had.

The specimen sequenced was naive CD8+ T cells sorted from blood. V gene TRBV15 combines with J gene TRBJ2-7, with D perhaps matching TRBD2 (5 bases). The sequence derives from a man in his thirties or forties in good health. CDR3 bases: TGTGCCACCAGCAGAGATCATTTGGAGGTTGGCTACGAGCAGTACTTC. It specifies CATSRDHLEVGYEQYF.